What follows describes a single T cell receptor (beta chain). The CDR3 has 14 residues. Germline V CDR1 and CDR2: MNHNS, SASEGT. V lost 3 bases and J 5 bases, leaving 13 bases between the germline ends. This table comes from immunoSEQ multiplex PCR, and its TCRdb copy is limited to in-frame clones, with some not included. The sample holds around 470,000 clones, approximately 89% seen once. The data were obtained in a study of blood T cell repertoires in COVID-19. Study-wide context: Researchers got acute and convalescent COVID-19 samples from the United States, Italy and Spain. Sources were T cells, B-cell-depleted T cells, or PBMCs; the material itself was cDNA or gDNA.

The genes are TRBV6-1 and TRBJ1-2, with D perhaps matching TRBD1 (6 bases). The clonotype comes from a man between 18 and 35 years old with COVID-19, enrolled during active disease. Sequencing was done on a sample of peripheral blood. CDR3 nucleotides: TGTGCCAGCAGTGAGCCGGATACAGGGTATGGCTACACCTTC. This encodes CASSEPDTGYGYTF.